Listed here are 14 T cell receptor beta chains from one sample, sequenced in a study of T cell changes during pregnancy in multiple sclerosis (dated by TCRdb to about 2019). Library preparation employed the immunoSEQ multiplex PCR assay. The table comes from immuneACCESS by way of TCRdb, which keeps in-frame sequences with V and J called. Part of the clones is missing from these tables; in studies checked, under half for an unresolved V gene and the rest for unknown reasons. For this sample the table gives about 98,000 clones, of which around 90% were detected only once. Of the sample, 2% to 3% falls within the top ten clones. Sample: peripheral blood, taken after pregnancy. The receptors were sampled from a female donor in good health, enrolled as a control in a pregnancy study.

V is TRBV19 and J is TRBJ2-3; no firm D call. Germline CDR1 LNHDA, CDR2 SQIVND (reference sequence). Trimming took 5 bases from V and 5 from J, leaving 11 bases between them. This CDR3 has 13 amino acids. CDR3 protein: CASSALRGDTQYF. CDR3 bases: TGTGCCAGTAGTGCCCTAAGAGGAGATACGCAGTATTTT.

Remarks on this clone: The sample contains more than one DNA sequence encoding this CDR3. The chain links TRBV5-1 to TRBJ2-2; 8 bases line up with TRBD2. The germline CDR1 and CDR2 sequences are SGHRS and YFSETQ. The CDR3 extends over 15 amino acids. With 1 base clipped from V and 5 bases from J, the junction kept 4 bases outside the gene matches. The CDR3 nucleotides read TGCGCCAGCAGCTTGACAGCGGGAGTGACCGGGGAGCTGTTTTTT. Translation gives CASSLTAGVTGELFF.

In this sample, this clone turned up once. The V gene is TRBV6-6, the J gene TRBJ1-3, with D uncertain. The CDR3 spans 12 residues. Germline CDR1 MNHNY, CDR2 SVGAGI (reference sequence). The V gene lost 5 bases and the J gene lost 4 bases, with 6 bases spanning the gap. The CDR3 DNA reads as TGTGCCAGCAGTAACACGGGAAACACCATATATTTT. This gives the protein CASSNTGNTIYF.

This clone was recorded only once. This sequence joins TRBV7-9 and TRBJ2-5; TRBD2 might be the D (5 bases). TRBJ2-7 explains the end of the DNA better; the J call may be wrong. Looked up from germline, CDR1 is SEHNR and CDR2 is FQNEAQ (reference sequence). CDR3 length: 14 amino acids. CDR3 coding DNA: TGTGCCAGCAGCCCTCGGACTGTATCCTACGAGCAGTACTTC. Its protein is CASSPRTVSYEQYF.

The genes are TRBV6-1 and TRBJ1-4, with TRBD1 identical over 8 bases. Germline lookup yields CDR1 MNHNS and CDR2 SASEGT. The V and J ends lost 5 bases and 3 bases, in that order; junction bases with no gene match: 2. This CDR3 has 14 residues. This CDR3 reads CASSQGQANEKLFF. The DNA for the CDR3 is TGTGCCAGCAGTCAGGGACAGGCTAATGAAAAACTGTTTTTT.

The chain combines TRBV30 with TRBJ1-1; D may be TRBD1 (6 bases). The CDR3 covers 15 residues. Germline V gene data show CDR1 as GTSNPN and CDR2 as SVGIG (reference sequence). V was cut by 0 bases and J by 2 bases, with 13 bases left in between. The CDR3 sequence: CAWSVGQRVNTEAFF. The DNA of the CDR3 is TGTGCCTGGAGTGTGGGACAAAGAGTTAACACTGAAGCTTTCTTT.

The chain is built from TRBV5-1 and TRBJ2-3; no clear D gene. This CDR3 spans 16 amino acids. CDR1 and CDR2 from the germline V gene are SGHRS and YFSETQ. Trimming left V 0 bases short and J 2 bases short, with 13 bases between. The CDR3 loop reads CASSLASSYPTDTQYF. Here the CDR3 DNA reads TGCGCCAGCAGCTTGGCGTCTAGTTACCCCACAGATACGCAGTATTTT.

Of note for this clone: At one end, the junction sequence differs from germline, possibly due to a read error. The chain carries TRBV5-6 and TRBJ1-6, with a tentative D call TRBD1 (6 bases). CDR1 SGHDT and CDR2 YYEEEE come from the germline V gene. CDR3 length equals 14 residues. The CDR3 nucleotides read TGTGCCAGCAGACAAATAACTAGGGGGTCACCCCCCCACTTT. It is translated as CASRQITRGSPPHF.

The chain joins TRBV19 to TRBJ1-4; weak D call: TRBD1 (6 bases). This CDR3 is 15 amino acids long. V was shortened by 5 bases and J by 2 bases, with 12 bases between the two germline ends. The germline CDR1 and CDR2 sequences are LNHDA and SQIVND (reference sequence). CDR3 sequence reads: CASSSNRVTNEKLFF. CDR3 coding DNA: TGTGCCAGTAGTTCCAACAGGGTCACTAATGAAAAACTGTTTTTT.

V gene TRBV5-1 combines with J gene TRBJ2-7; 10 bases match TRBD2. CDR3 size: 14 residues. V was clipped by 0 bases and J by 4 bases; unmatched bases: 1. The germline gives CDR1 SGHRS, CDR2 YFSETQ. In DNA form, the CDR3 reads TGCGCCAGCAGCTTGGAAGCGGGAGGGTACGAGCAGTACTTC. It codes for CASSLEAGGYEQYF.

The chain employs TRBV19 and TRBJ1-4; the match to TRBD1 covers 7 bases. This CDR3 contains 15 residues. The germline gives CDR1 LNHDA, CDR2 SQIVND (reference sequence). Trimming removed 1 base from V and 11 bases from J; junction bases left unmatched: 10. The CDR3 sequence: CASSIGLGQAVKLFF. CDR3 coding DNA: TGTGCCAGTAGTATAGGGCTCGGACAGGCGGTGAAACTGTTTTTT.

V is TRBV7-2 and J is TRBJ1-5, with 8 bases aligning to TRBD1. Looked up from germline, CDR1 is SGHTA and CDR2 is FQGNSA. This CDR3 contains 16 residues. Losses at the gene ends were 5 bases for V and 0 bases for J; bases not matched to a gene: 6. The CDR3 nucleotides read TGTGCCAGCAGCCCCACAGGGGGTAGTAGCAATCAGCCCCAGCATTTT. Protein sequence: CASSPTGGSSNQPQHF.

This chain joins TRBV27 and TRBJ2-1; 7 bases fit TRBD1. This CDR3 contains 17 residues. V gave up 6 bases and J gave up 3 bases; unmatched junction bases: 14. In germline, CDR1 is MNHEY, CDR2 SMNVEV (reference sequence). CDR3 loop: CASRDPGTAHVYNEQFF. For the CDR3, the DNA is TGTGCCAGCAGAGATCCCGGGACAGCCCATGTCTACAATGAGCAGTTCTTC.

The rearrangement joins TRBV6-5 to TRBJ2-3; a possible D gene is TRBD2 (5 bases). The CDR3 has 15 amino acids. V was clipped by 6 bases and J by 2 bases, with 15 bases between them. The germline V gene has CDR1 MNHEY and CDR2 SVGAGI. CDR3 DNA sequence: TGTGCCAGCAGCAAGAGGGTGGGCGACACAGATACGCAGTATTTT. Its translation: CASSKRVGDTDTQYF.